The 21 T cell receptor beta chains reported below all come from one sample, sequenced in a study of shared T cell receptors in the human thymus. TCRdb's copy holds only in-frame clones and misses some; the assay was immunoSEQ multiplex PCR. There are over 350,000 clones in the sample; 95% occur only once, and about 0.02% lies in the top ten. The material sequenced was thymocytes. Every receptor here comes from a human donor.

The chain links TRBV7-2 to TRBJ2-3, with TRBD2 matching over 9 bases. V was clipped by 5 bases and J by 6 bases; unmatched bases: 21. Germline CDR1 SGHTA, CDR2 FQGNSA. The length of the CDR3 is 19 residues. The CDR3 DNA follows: TGTGCCAGCAGCCCTACCGCGAGGAGCGGGAGGAGGGAGTGGGATACGCAGTATTTT. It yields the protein CASSPTARSGRREWDTQYF.

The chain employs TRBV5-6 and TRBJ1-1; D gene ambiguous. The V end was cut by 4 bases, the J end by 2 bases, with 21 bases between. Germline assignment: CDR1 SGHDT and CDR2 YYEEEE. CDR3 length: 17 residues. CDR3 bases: TGTGCCAGCAGCGCGTTAGTGCGGAAGGAGGGAAACACTGAAGCTTTCTTT. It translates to CASSALVRKEGNTEAFF.

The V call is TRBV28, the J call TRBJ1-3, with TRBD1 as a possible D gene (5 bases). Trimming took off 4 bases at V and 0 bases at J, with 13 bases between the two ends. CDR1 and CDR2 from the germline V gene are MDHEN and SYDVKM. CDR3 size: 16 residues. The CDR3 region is CASSSKGPYSGNTIYF. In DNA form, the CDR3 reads TGTGCCAGCAGTTCAAAGGGACCGTACTCTGGAAACACCATATATTTT.

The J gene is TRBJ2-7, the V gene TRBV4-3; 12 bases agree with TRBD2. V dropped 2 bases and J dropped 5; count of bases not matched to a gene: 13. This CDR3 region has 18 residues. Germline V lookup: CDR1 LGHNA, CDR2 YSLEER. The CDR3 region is CASSQRAGETSGSHEQYF. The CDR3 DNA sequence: TGCGCCAGCAGCCAAAGGGCGGGGGAGACTAGCGGGAGCCACGAGCAGTACTTC.

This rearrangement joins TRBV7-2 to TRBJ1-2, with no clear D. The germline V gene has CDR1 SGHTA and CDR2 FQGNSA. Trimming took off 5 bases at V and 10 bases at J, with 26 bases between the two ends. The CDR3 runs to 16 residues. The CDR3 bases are TGTGCCAGCAGCCTACCGACACTGCCTGGACTATGGCTCTACACCTTC. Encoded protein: CASSLPTLPGLWLYTF.

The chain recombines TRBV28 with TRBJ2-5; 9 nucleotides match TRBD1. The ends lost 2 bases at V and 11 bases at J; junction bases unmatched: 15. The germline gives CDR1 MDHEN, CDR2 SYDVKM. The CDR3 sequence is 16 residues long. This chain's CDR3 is CASSLQGDRVLGEQYF. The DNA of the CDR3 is TGTGCCAGCAGTTTACAAGGGGACAGGGTATTGGGTGAGCAGTACTTC.

The CDR3 region has the DNA TGTGCCAGCAGTGATTCACAGGGCTCTGGGGCCAACGTCCTGACTTTC. It specifies CASSDSQGSGANVLTF. The V and J genes are TRBV6-1 and TRBJ2-6; a weak D match, TRBD1 (6 bases). Per germline, CDR1 MNHNS and CDR2 SASEGT. CDR3 length: 16 residues. Between the trimmed V and J ends, which lost 3 bases and 0 bases, there was a span of 9 bases.

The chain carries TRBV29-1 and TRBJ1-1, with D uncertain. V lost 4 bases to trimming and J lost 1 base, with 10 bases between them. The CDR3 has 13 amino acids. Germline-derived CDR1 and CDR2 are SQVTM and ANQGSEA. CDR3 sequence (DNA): TGCAGCGTTGTGGGTAAGGCGAACACTGAAGCTTTCTTT. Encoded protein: CSVVGKANTEAFF. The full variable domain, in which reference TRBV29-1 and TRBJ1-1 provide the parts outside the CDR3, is SAVISQKPSRDICQRGTSLTIQCQVDSQVTMMFWYRQQPGQSLTLIATANQGSEATYESGFVIDKFPISRPNLTFSTLTVSNMSPEDSSIYLCSVVGKANTEAFFGQGTRLTVV.

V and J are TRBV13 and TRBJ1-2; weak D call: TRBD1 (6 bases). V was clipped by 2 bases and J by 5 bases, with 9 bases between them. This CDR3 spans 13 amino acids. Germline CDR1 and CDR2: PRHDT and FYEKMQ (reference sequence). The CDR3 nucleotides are TGTGCCAGCAGCTTACGGACAGAGTATGGCTACACCTTC. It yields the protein CASSLRTEYGYTF.

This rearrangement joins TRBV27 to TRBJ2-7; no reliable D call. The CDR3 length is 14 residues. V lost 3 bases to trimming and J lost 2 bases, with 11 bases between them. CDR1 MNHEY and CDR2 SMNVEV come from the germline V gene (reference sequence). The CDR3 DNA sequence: TGTGCCAGCAGTTTTTCCCGAGGAGCCTACGAGCAGTACTTC. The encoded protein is CASSFSRGAYEQYF.

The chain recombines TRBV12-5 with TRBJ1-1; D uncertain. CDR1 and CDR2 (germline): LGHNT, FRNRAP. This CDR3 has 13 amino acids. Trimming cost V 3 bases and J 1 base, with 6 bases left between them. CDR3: CASGFEPNTEAFF. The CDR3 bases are TGTGCTAGTGGTTTTGAACCGAACACTGAAGCTTTCTTT.

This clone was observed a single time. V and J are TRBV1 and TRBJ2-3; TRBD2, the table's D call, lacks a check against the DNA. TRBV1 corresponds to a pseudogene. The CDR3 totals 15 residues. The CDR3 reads CTSSRVPCSPDTQYF. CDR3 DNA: TGCACCAGCAGCCGAGTTCCCTGTAGCCCAGATACGCAGTATTTT.

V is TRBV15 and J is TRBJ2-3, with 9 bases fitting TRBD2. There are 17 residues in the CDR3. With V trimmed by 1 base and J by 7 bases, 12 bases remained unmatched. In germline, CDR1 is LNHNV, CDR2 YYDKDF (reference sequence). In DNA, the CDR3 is TGTGCCACCAGCAGAGCTCGTGGCGGGAGGGCCCAACATACGCAGTATTTT. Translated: CATSRARGGRAQHTQYF.

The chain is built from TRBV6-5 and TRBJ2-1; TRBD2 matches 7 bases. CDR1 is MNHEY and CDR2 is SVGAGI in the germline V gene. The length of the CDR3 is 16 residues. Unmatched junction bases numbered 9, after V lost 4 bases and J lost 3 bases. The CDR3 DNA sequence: TGTGCCAGCAGTTTATCGGCGGGAGCAATCTACAATGAGCAGTTCTTC. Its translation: CASSLSAGAIYNEQFF.

CDR3 region: CASSLESAGSSYEQYF. CDR3 DNA sequence: TGTGCCAGCAGCTTAGAATCGGCAGGAAGCTCCTACGAGCAGTACTTC. V gene TRBV7-2 combines with J gene TRBJ2-7; D unresolved. V was pared by 1 base and J by 0 bases, with 13 bases between. Germline V CDR1 and CDR2: SGHTA, FQGNSA. The CDR3 has 16 residues.

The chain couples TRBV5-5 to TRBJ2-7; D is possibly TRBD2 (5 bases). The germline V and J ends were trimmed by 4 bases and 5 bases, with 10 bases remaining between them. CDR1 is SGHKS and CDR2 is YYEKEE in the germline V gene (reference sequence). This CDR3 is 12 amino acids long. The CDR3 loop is CASSPNGDEQYF. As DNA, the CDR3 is TGTGCCAGCAGCCCGAACGGGGACGAGCAGTACTTC.

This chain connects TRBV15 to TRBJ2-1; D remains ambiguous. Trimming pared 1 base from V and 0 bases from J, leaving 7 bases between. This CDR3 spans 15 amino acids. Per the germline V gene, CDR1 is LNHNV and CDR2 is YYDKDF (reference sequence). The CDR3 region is CATSRVGSSYNEQFF. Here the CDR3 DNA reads TGTGCCACCAGCAGAGTGGGAAGCTCCTACAATGAGCAGTTCTTC.

In nucleotides, the CDR3 is TGTGCCAGCAACCAAGGGCTAGCGGGTTACAATGAGCAGTTCTTC. Translated: CASNQGLAGYNEQFF. The chain combines TRBV7-2 with TRBJ2-1; 8 positions match TRBD2. CDR3 size: 15 residues. Germline loops: CDR1 SGHTA, CDR2 FQGNSA. Unmatched junction bases numbered 9, after V lost 7 bases and J lost 4 bases.

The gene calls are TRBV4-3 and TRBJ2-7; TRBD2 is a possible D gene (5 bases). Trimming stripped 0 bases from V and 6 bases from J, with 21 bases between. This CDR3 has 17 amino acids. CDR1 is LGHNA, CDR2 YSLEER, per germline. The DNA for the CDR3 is TGCGCCAGCAGCCAAGATCGGGGAGCGCGCACCCTCGGCGAGCAGTACTTC. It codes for CASSQDRGARTLGEQYF.

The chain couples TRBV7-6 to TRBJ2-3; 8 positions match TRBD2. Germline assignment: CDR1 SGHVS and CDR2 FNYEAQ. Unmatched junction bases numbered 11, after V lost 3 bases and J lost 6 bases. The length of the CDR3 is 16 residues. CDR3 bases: TGTGCCAGCAGCTTTTCCCCGGGAGGGAGATTGGATACGCAGTATTTT. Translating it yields CASSFSPGGRLDTQYF.

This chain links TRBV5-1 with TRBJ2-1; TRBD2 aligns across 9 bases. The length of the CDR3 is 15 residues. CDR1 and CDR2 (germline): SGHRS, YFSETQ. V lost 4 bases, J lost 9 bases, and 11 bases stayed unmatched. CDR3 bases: TGCGCCAGCAGCCCCATTTGGCGGGAGGGCGGTGAGCAGTTCTTC. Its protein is CASSPIWREGGEQFF.